This TCR beta chain was obtained from a study of T cell responses to AZD1222 COVID-19 vaccine. On this clone: Its antigen is not known.

Study-wide results and limits: Most donors were white British and more were female, and clonal diversity was possibly underestimated. Spike-wide vaccine-associated CD4 TCRs dominated at 160-218 and 743-854. AZD1222 recipients seropositive at baseline numbered only 5 to 7.

The germline gives CDR1 SGHVS, CDR2 FNYEAQ. V was trimmed by 4 bases and J by 0 bases, leaving 3 bases between them. CDR3 length: 13 amino acids. Sequenced by immunoSEQ multiplex PCR; TCRdb stores in-frame clones only, minus some. Of about 150,000 clones listed, about 93% are singletons. The chain joins TRBV7-6 to TRBJ2-2; no firm D call. The source of this sequence is an adult in good health. This material consisted of peripheral blood, taken on day 0 of AZD1222 vaccination. The CDR3 region is CASSWTNTGELFF. The CDR3 DNA follows: TGTGCCAGCAGCTGGACGAACACCGGGGAGCTGTTTTTT.